These 14 T cell receptor beta chains originate from one sample sequenced in a study of PD-L1 blockade in urothelial cancer (dated by TCRdb to the late 2010s). In the paper's terms, the time point label means: pretreatment peripheral blood. Libraries came from the immunoSEQ multiplex PCR assay. The immuneACCESS repertoire file appears here via TCRdb, limited to in-frame rearrangements. These files lack a portion of the clones; in checked studies, under half of the deficit traces to unresolved V genes, and the cause of the others is not known. This sample has about 87,000 clones in its table, and around 92% of those were observed once. Of the sample, 0.97% is held by the ten largest clones. Sequenced here: PBMCs, sampled around atezolizumab (anti-PD-L1) treatment. The receptor source for this set is a woman of 80 years or more with urothelial cancer.

The chain employs TRBV28 and TRBJ1-4; D gene ambiguous. V dropped 8 bases and J dropped 4 bases, with 2 bases sitting between them. CDR3 length: 10 residues. The germline V gene has CDR1 MDHEN and CDR2 SYDVKM. CDR3 in DNA: TGTGCCAGCCGTAATGAAAAACTGTTTTTT. This gives the protein CASRNEKLFF.

The chain joins TRBV28 to TRBJ1-1, with 10 positions matching TRBD1. Looked up from germline, CDR1 is MDHEN and CDR2 is SYDVKM. V lost 7 bases to trimming and J lost 10 bases; unmatched junction nucleotides: 9. The CDR3 runs 13 residues. CDR3 in DNA: TGTGCCAGCAACACGGGGACAGGGGATTTAGCTTTCTTT. Translating it yields CASNTGTGDLAFF.

Here the CDR3 reads CSVPTGVSYGYTF. In nucleotides, the CDR3 is TGCAGCGTGCCAACAGGGGTGAGCTATGGCTACACCTTC. The chain recombines TRBV29-1 with TRBJ1-2, with 7 bases that match TRBD1. The germline CDR1 and CDR2 sequences are SQVTM and ANQGSEA. The ends lost 6 bases at V and 4 bases at J; junction bases unmatched: 8. This CDR3 contains 13 residues.

The V and J genes are TRBV28 and TRBJ2-7, with TRBD2 matching over 7 bases. Germline CDR1 MDHEN, CDR2 SYDVKM. After removal of 7 bases from V and 1 base from J, the junction contained 10 bases not matched to a gene. This CDR3 is built from 15 residues. The CDR3 DNA sequence: TGTGCCAGCATGCCTTTAGCGGGCACATCCTACGAGCAGTACTTC. It is translated as CASMPLAGTSYEQYF.

This chain connects TRBV28 to TRBJ2-1, with TRBD2 identical over 9 bases. Germline CDR1 and CDR2: MDHEN and SYDVKM. The junction had 4 bases not matched to a gene; V was cut back by 7 bases and J by 3 bases. The CDR3 runs 14 residues. Here the CDR3 reads CASKSAGGYNEQFF. The CDR3 DNA follows: TGTGCCAGCAAATCAGCGGGAGGCTACAATGAGCAGTTCTTC.

This chain links TRBV2 with TRBJ2-7; 7 bases are shared with TRBD1. After removal of 1 base from V and 4 bases from J, the junction contained 7 bases not matched to a gene. Germline lookup yields CDR1 SNHLY and CDR2 FYNNEI. The CDR3 has 15 amino acids. Written as DNA, the CDR3 is TGTGCCAGCAGTGAAGGGGGCGTGGGACAGTACGAGCAGTACTTC. Its protein product is CASSEGGVGQYEQYF.

The J gene is TRBJ2-7, the V gene TRBV10-2; TRBD2 matches 7 bases. V gave up 8 bases and J gave up 3 bases; unmatched junction bases: 1. CDR1 WSHSY and CDR2 SAAADI come from the germline V gene. The CDR3 extends over 11 amino acids. In DNA, the CDR3 is TGCGCCAGCGGGGGGGTCTACGAGCAGTACTTC. Its translation is CASGGVYEQYF.

This chain uses TRBV27 with TRBJ2-2; possible D gene TRBD1, 5 bases. The CDR3 length is 17 residues. CDR1 is MNHEY, CDR2 SMNVEV, per germline (reference sequence). With 2 bases removed from V and 4 bases from J, the gap between germline ends came to 17 bases. CDR3 DNA sequence: TGTGCCAGCAGTTTAGGGGCTGGATCATGGGGCACCGGGGAGCTGTTTTTT. It translates to CASSLGAGSWGTGELFF.

This chain links TRBV6-6 with TRBJ1-1; D unclear. The V gene's germline CDR1 is MNHNY and CDR2 SVGAGI (reference sequence). Trimming left V 6 bases short and J 0 bases short, with 11 bases between. The CDR3 length is 14 residues. Here the CDR3 DNA reads TGTGCCAGCAGCAACGAGAGGATGAACACTGAAGCTTTCTTT. It codes for CASSNERMNTEAFF.

The gene calls are TRBV27 and TRBJ2-1, with 10 bases identical to TRBD2. The CDR3 length is 16 residues. CDR1 is MNHEY and CDR2 is SMNVEV in the germline V gene (reference sequence). V lost 6 bases to trimming and J lost 6 bases; unmatched junction nucleotides: 11. CDR3 protein: CASRIWLAGAGNEQFF. As DNA, the CDR3 is TGTGCCAGCAGGATTTGGCTAGCGGGAGCAGGCAATGAGCAGTTCTTC.

The V gene is TRBV7-9, the J gene TRBJ1-2, with 8 bases aligning to TRBD1. Germline lookup yields CDR1 SEHNR and CDR2 FQNEAQ (reference sequence). V gave up 5 bases and J gave up 2 bases; unmatched junction bases: 4. The CDR3 contains 14 residues. The CDR3 loop is CASSPGGPNYGYTF. As DNA, the CDR3 is TGTGCCAGCAGCCCAGGGGGCCCCAACTATGGCTACACCTTC. Full variable domain (rest looked up from reference TRBV7-9 and TRBJ1-2): DTGVSQNPRHKITKRGQNVTFRCDPISEHNRLYWYRQTLGQGPEFLTYFQNEAQLEKSRLLSDRFSAERPKGSFSTLEIQRTEQGDSAMYLCASSPGGPNYGYTFGSGTRLTVV.

V and J are TRBV30 and TRBJ1-2, with unresolved D. The CDR3 is 13 amino acids. Germline V gives CDR1 GTSNPN, CDR2 SVGIG (reference sequence). The ends were cut back, 2 bases at V and 6 bases at J, with 13 bases in the middle. CDR3 protein: CAWSLERANGYTF. Written as DNA, the CDR3 is TGTGCCTGGAGTCTCGAGCGGGCGAATGGCTACACCTTC. Full variable domain (outside the CDR3, taken from reference TRBV30 and TRBJ1-2): SQTIHQWPATLVQPVGSPLSLECTVEGTSNPNLYWYRQAAGRGLQLLFYSVGIGQISSEVPQNLSASRPQDRQFILSSKKLLLSDSGFYLCAWSLERANGYTFGSGTRLTVV.

The rearrangement joins TRBV7-9 to TRBJ1-1; 7 bases agree with TRBD1. CDR3 size: 14 residues. CDR1 SEHNR and CDR2 FQNEAQ come from the germline V gene (reference sequence). After removal of 6 bases from V and 0 bases from J, the junction contained 4 bases not matched to a gene. The CDR3 loop is CASSFDRVNTEAFF. For the CDR3, the DNA is TGTGCCAGCAGTTTCGACAGGGTGAACACTGAAGCTTTCTTT. The full variable domain, completed using reference TRBV7-9 and TRBJ1-1, is DTGVSQNPRHKITKRGQNVTFRCDPISEHNRLYWYRQTLGQGPEFLTYFQNEAQLEKSRLLSDRFSAERPKGSFSTLEIQRTEQGDSAMYLCASSFDRVNTEAFFGQGTRLTVV.

The chain combines TRBV6-1 with TRBJ2-7, with D hard to call. The CDR3 consists of 11 residues. Trimming cost V 4 bases and J 2 bases, with 3 bases left between them. Germline V lookup: CDR1 MNHNS, CDR2 SASEGT. CDR3 nucleotide sequence: TGTGCCAGCAGTGCCACCTACGAGCAGTACTTC. Translated: CASSATYEQYF.